This TCR beta chain was identified during a study of T cells after yellow fever vaccination. Trimming took off 4 bases at V and 6 bases at J, with 16 bases between the two ends. Germline values: CDR1 SQVTM, CDR2 ANQGSEA. This CDR3 region has 13 residues. From the 5' RACE reads, TCRdb called clonotypes with MiXCR, one entry per CDR3 protein. The sample has about 320,000 distinct CDR3 sequences, around 4.5% seen once. This clonotype was seen repeatedly, ten times or more. The chain is built from TRBV29-1 and TRBJ2-7; D might be TRBD1 (6 bases). This TCR was recovered from a man between 18 and 35 years old who received the YFV17D yellow fever vaccine. The source material was PBMCs, sampled 15 days after the yellow fever booster vaccination. This chain's CDR3 is CSVAPDRKGEQYF. DNA for the CDR3: TGCAGCGTTGCTCCTGACAGGAAGGGCGAGCAGTACTTC.